This TCR beta chain was captured by sequencing in a study of OX40 agonist ivuxolimab in advanced cancers. Study context: The patients received agonistic anti-OX40 (CD134) antibody ivuxolimab. Of mixed ages from about 23 to 90 and averaging about 65 years, the group was roughly 85% male. The study, taken as a whole, reports: At doses 0.1 to 3.0 mg/kg, CD4+ and CD8+ clones expanded.

Excluded were patients having autoimmune disease history or systemic immunosuppression. In regard to this clone: The antigen remains undetermined.

CDR1 and CDR2 (germline): ENHRY, SYGVKD. V was trimmed by 10 bases and J by 7 bases, leaving 11 bases between them. This CDR3 region has 11 residues. Produced via immunoSEQ multiplex PCR; TCRdb's table is partial and in-frame only. The sample consists of roughly 50,000 clones, around nine tenths of them appearing once. The receptor was derived from an adult with an advanced solid tumor such as melanoma, head and neck, liver or kidney cancer. The chain combines TRBV10-3 with TRBJ2-1, with a weak D call TRBD1 (5 bases). The specimen was CD4+ or CD8+ T cells sorted from blood, collected in a trial of the OX40 agonist ivuxolimab. CDR3 nucleotide sequence: TGTGCCACCGACAAGGGGAATGAGCAGTTCTTC. This encodes CATDKGNEQFF.